The sequence of this TCR beta chain was determined in a study of T-cell reconstitution after alpha-beta-depleted transplantation in children. This clonotype was seen a few times. Unique molecular identifiers tagged the TCRbeta library. From the PCR reads, TCRdb called clonotypes with MiXCR, one entry per CDR3 protein. The data hold about 610,000 distinct CDR3 sequences, with about 10% observed a single time. From germline, CDR1 is DFQATT and CDR2 SNEGSKA (reference sequence). This CDR3 has 16 amino acids. V lost 2 bases to trimming and J lost 4 bases; unmatched junction nucleotides: 9. This TCR came from a human donor who donated a stem cell graft to a child with acute myeloid leukemia. This specimen consisted of PBMCs from the stem cell graft donor, obtained from the stem cell graft. V and J are TRBV20-1 and TRBJ1-2, with 11 bases lining up with TRBD1. CDR3: CSARKRDRGFGYGYTF. The CDR3 DNA is TGCAGTGCTAGAAAGAGGGACAGGGGGTTCGGCTATGGCTACACCTTC.